This T cell receptor (beta chain) was retrieved from a study of T cell changes during pregnancy in multiple sclerosis. The assay was immunoSEQ multiplex PCR, and TCRdb's table has in-frame clones only and misses some. The table has tens of thousands of clones, roughly 93% seen once. V trimming: 1 base; J trimming: 3 bases; junction bases outside the gene matches: 9. The CDR3 has 17 amino acids. The germline gives CDR1 LGHNT, CDR2 FRNRAP. The material sequenced was CD8+ T cells from peripheral blood mononuclear cells, taken in the second trimester of pregnancy. The V call is TRBV12-5, the J call TRBJ2-3; 8 bases align to TRBD2. This sequence originates from a female donor with multiple sclerosis, enrolled in a pregnancy study. Here the CDR3 DNA reads TGTGCTAGTGGTTTGGCCGGGACTAGACCGCCTACAGATACGCAGTATTTT. Protein sequence: CASGLAGTRPPTDTQYF.